This entry lists 17 T cell receptor beta chains sequenced from one sample in a study of cytomegalovirus exposure and HLA in healthy donors listed by TCRdb under 2017. Library preparation was by the immunoSEQ multiplex PCR assay. In its TCRdb copy, this immuneACCESS table keeps in-frame sequences only and misses some clones. Where compared with another copy, unresolved V genes explain less than half of these, and the others have no known cause. The sample table holds under 200,000 clones, of which roughly 81% were seen once. The top ten clones comprise roughly 1.2% of the sample. The sequenced sample consisted of PBMCs. The receptors come from a young woman in good health and CMV-seronegative.

This clone was observed many times. The chain links TRBV7-8 to TRBJ2-7; D unresolved. From germline, CDR1 is SGHVS and CDR2 FQNEAQ. V was shortened by 4 bases and J by 3 bases, with 10 bases between the two germline ends. This CDR3 spans 13 amino acids. The CDR3 DNA reads as TGTGCCAGCAGCTCAGAGACTTACTACGAGCAGTACTTC. Protein product: CASSSETYYEQYF. Full variable domain (rest looked up from reference TRBV7-8 and TRBJ2-7): GAGVSQSPRYKVAKRGQDVALRCDPISGHVSLFWYQQALGQGPEFLTYFQNEAQLDKSGLPSDRFFAERPEGSVSTLKIQRTQQEDSAVYLCASSSETYYEQYFGPGTRLTVT.

The chain's CDR3 is CASSVAQPLNTEAFF. DNA of the CDR3: TGTGCCAGCAGCGTAGCACAGCCCTTGAACACTGAAGCTTTCTTT. The V call is TRBV9, the J call TRBJ1-1; no firm D call. Looked up from germline, CDR1 is SGDLS and CDR2 is YYNGEE. The CDR3 is made up of 15 amino acids. Trimming stripped 0 bases from V and 0 bases from J, with 9 bases between.

This clone has just a few counts. The rearrangement links TRBV27 to TRBJ2-2; D unresolved. V was cut by 2 bases and J by 4 bases, with 11 bases left in between. The CDR3 is 15 residues long. Per germline, CDR1 MNHEY and CDR2 SMNVEV (reference sequence). DNA of the CDR3: TGTGCCAGCAGTTTAGGCAGGTCGAGCACCGGGGAGCTGTTTTTT. This translates into CASSLGRSSTGELFF.

The chain employs TRBV13 and TRBJ2-7; 7 bases map to TRBD2. Germline V gives CDR1 PRHDT, CDR2 FYEKMQ (reference sequence). With 3 bases clipped from V and 2 bases from J, the junction kept 4 bases outside the gene matches. The CDR3 covers 14 residues. For the CDR3, the DNA is TGTGCCAGCAGCTTCGCGGGGGAAGCCTACGAGCAGTACTTC. Residues: CASSFAGEAYEQYF.

Comments on this clone: At the DNA level, this CDR3 is encoded by other sequences in the same sample as well. This chain's CDR3 is CASSQGTATNEKLFF. For the CDR3, the DNA is TGTGCCAGCAGCCAAGGCACAGCAACTAATGAAAAACTGTTTTTT. This chain links TRBV4-2 with TRBJ1-4; D is undetermined. The length of the CDR3 is 15 residues. CDR1 and CDR2 (germline): LGHNA, YNFKEQ. With 1 base removed from V and 0 bases from J, the gap between germline ends came to 6 bases.

This chain uses TRBV19 with TRBJ2-6, with D possibly being TRBD1 (6 bases). CDR1 LNHDA and CDR2 SQIVND come from the germline V gene (reference sequence). The CDR3 sequence is 16 residues long. V was clipped by 5 bases and J by 0 bases, with 11 bases between them. The CDR3: CASSSTGHSGANVLTF. The DNA of the CDR3 is TGTGCCAGTAGTTCGACAGGCCACTCTGGGGCCAACGTCCTGACTTTC. The whole variable domain, remainder taken from reference TRBV19 and TRBJ2-6, is DGGITQSPKYLFRKEGQNVTLSCEQNLNHDAMYWYRQDPGQGLRLIYYSQIVNDFQKGDIAEGYSVSREKKESFPLTVTSAQKNPTAFYLCASSSTGHSGANVLTFGAGSRLTVL.

The chain combines TRBV15 with TRBJ2-7, with a weak D call TRBD1 (6 bases). CDR3 length: 14 amino acids. Germline V gene lookup returns CDR1 LNHNV and CDR2 YYDKDF (reference sequence). Trimming took 0 bases from V and 5 from J, leaving 11 bases between them. The CDR3 nucleotides read TGTGCCACCAGCAGAGAGGCAGGGGTTGACGAGCAGTACTTC. Protein product: CATSREAGVDEQYF.

The rearrangement uses TRBV6-5 and TRBJ1-5, with D uncertain. Germline-derived CDR1 and CDR2 are MNHEY and SVGAGI. This CDR3 is built from 10 residues. The V gene lost 7 bases and the J gene lost 7 bases, with 5 bases spanning the gap. The CDR3 region is CASNQQPQHF. Here the CDR3 DNA reads TGTGCCAGCAATCAACAGCCCCAGCATTTT.

This clone was found a few times. The CDR3 nucleotides are TGCGCCAGCAGCTTGGATGGAGACCGCACAGATACGCAGTATTTT. Protein sequence: CASSLDGDRTDTQYF. V usage is TRBV5-1 and J usage is TRBJ2-3; the D is unclear. The CDR3 sequence is 15 residues long. The germline V and J ends were trimmed by 0 bases and 1 base, with 9 bases remaining between them. Germline CDR1 reads SGHRS; CDR2 reads YFSETQ.

This rearrangement joins TRBV6-5 to TRBJ1-2, with 7 bases fitting TRBD1. Germline V gene data show CDR1 as MNHEY and CDR2 as SVGAGI. The CDR3 extends over 15 amino acids. V lost 5 bases to trimming and J lost 7 bases; unmatched junction nucleotides: 13. CDR3 loop: CASSPPGVRGAGYTF. DNA of the CDR3: TGTGCCAGCAGTCCCCCGGGGGTCAGGGGGGCTGGCTACACCTTC.

This chain connects TRBV16 to TRBJ2-3, with TRBD1 matching 10 bases. CDR3 length: 16 amino acids. CDR1 and CDR2 from the germline V gene are KGHSY and FQNENV. The J segment lost 1 base and the V segment lost 3 bases, leaving 4 bases of the junction unmatched. The CDR3 nucleotides are TGTGCCAGCAGCCAGTCCGGGACAGGGGGCACAGATACGCAGTATTTT. As protein: CASSQSGTGGTDTQYF.

This rearrangement joins TRBV19 to TRBJ1-2, with a tentative D call TRBD1 (5 bases). The CDR3 is 13 amino acids. The germline V and J ends were trimmed by 7 bases and 8 bases, with 17 bases remaining between them. Germline V gene lookup returns CDR1 LNHDA and CDR2 SQIVND (reference sequence). Here the CDR3 DNA reads TGTGCCAGTAAAGACAGCACCGATGGGGGCTACACCTTC. Protein product: CASKDSTDGGYTF. Full variable domain (rest looked up from reference TRBV19 and TRBJ1-2): DGGITQSPKYLFRKEGQNVTLSCEQNLNHDAMYWYRQDPGQGLRLIYYSQIVNDFQKGDIAEGYSVSREKKESFPLTVTSAQKNPTAFYLCASKDSTDGGYTFGSGTRLTVV.

This chain joins TRBV5-4 and TRBJ2-5, with D possibly matching TRBD1 (6 bases). The CDR3 length is 15 residues. In germline, CDR1 is SGHNT, CDR2 YYREEE (reference sequence). Trimming left V 0 bases short and J 0 bases short, with 9 bases between. The CDR3, as DNA: TGTGCCAGCAGCTTGGGGGACAACTACCAAGAGACCCAGTACTTC. Translating it yields CASSLGDNYQETQYF.

The chain employs TRBV2 and TRBJ2-3, with 11 nucleotides matching TRBD2. Germline V gene sequence: CDR1 SNHLY, CDR2 FYNNEI. This CDR3 contains 15 residues. V trimming: 4 bases; J trimming: 4 bases; junction bases outside the gene matches: 4. The chain's CDR3 is CASSVLAGGSDTQYF. The CDR3 coding sequence is TGTGCCAGCAGTGTCCTAGCGGGGGGCTCAGATACGCAGTATTTT.

This clone was picked up one time. The chain carries TRBV9 and TRBJ2-7; 7 bases are shared with TRBD2. The ends lost 2 bases at V and 8 bases at J; junction bases unmatched: 10. Germline V gives CDR1 SGDLS, CDR2 YYNGEE. This CDR3 comprises 14 residues. For the CDR3, the DNA is TGTGCCAGCAGCGTGGGGACTATGGAGGGAAAGCAGTACTTC. Amino acids: CASSVGTMEGKQYF.

The chain links TRBV5-1 to TRBJ2-3, with 11 bases that match TRBD2. The V gene's germline CDR1 is SGHRS and CDR2 YFSETQ. Trimming took 0 bases from V and 6 from J; bases not matched to a gene: 9. This CDR3 is built from 17 residues. The CDR3 sequence is CASSLVALAGGWDTQYF. The DNA of the CDR3 is TGCGCCAGCAGCTTGGTCGCCCTAGCGGGAGGCTGGGATACGCAGTATTTT.

V usage is TRBV29-1 and J usage is TRBJ1-2; 8 nucleotides align to TRBD1. V lost 7 bases, J lost 2 bases, and 6 bases stayed unmatched. The CDR3 consists of 13 residues. In germline, CDR1 is SQVTM, CDR2 ANQGSEA. The DNA for the CDR3 is TGCAGCGCCGGTGACAGGGGAAACTATGGCTACACCTTC. It yields the protein CSAGDRGNYGYTF.